What follows is one T cell receptor (beta chain) and its context. The data derive from a study of control samples from healthy donors and cancer patients. CDR1 and CDR2 (germline): MRHNA, SNTAGT. This CDR3 is built from 14 residues. With 4 bases clipped from V and 2 bases from J, the junction kept 4 bases outside the gene matches. Using immunoSEQ multiplex PCR, the repertoire was profiled, and TCRdb retains in-frame clones only, with some absent. The top ten clones hold approximately 10% of a sample with about 84,000 clones, 65% to 90% of them seen once. The receptor was isolated from a man aged 60 to 69 with head and neck cancer. Source material: PBMCs. The rearrangement uses TRBV6-4 and TRBJ2-7, with 8 bases lining up with TRBD1. DNA for the CDR3: TGTGCCAGCAGTGCAGGGACAGGTCCCTACGAGCAGTACTTC. Protein product: CASSAGTGPYEQYF.